Ten or more counts support the clone carrying this T cell receptor (beta chain). Its antigen is still unknown. This sample is part of a study of T cells in Graves' hyperthyroidism and ophthalmopathy. Across the study: Peripheral blood was taken when the disease was first diagnosed, before any treatment began. Study-level findings and limits: Most expanded thyroid clonotypes above 0.001 recurred in blood. Researchers report that a 13 V-J model separated ophthalmopathy from stable hyperthyroidism.

The study based diagnoses on clinical symptoms, serum thyroxine and TRAb, thyroid ultrasound and orbital computed tomography. J was trimmed by 7 bases and V by 7 bases; bases with no gene match: 9. There are 14 residues in the CDR3. Looked up from germline, CDR1 is MNHEY and CDR2 is SMNVEV (reference sequence). RNA transcripts provided the source from which TCR beta CDR3 regions were amplified. Primed by the HTBI set, a first-round RT-PCR was run on the TCR CDR3. TCRdb used MiXCR to reprocess the multiplex PCR reads, holding one entry per CDR3 protein. Here the sample spans 400,000 to 500,000 distinct CDR3 sequences, roughly an eighth being singletons.

The rearrangement links TRBV27 to TRBJ2-1; TRBD2 matches 8 bases. This clonotype was obtained from a woman between 18 and 29 years old with Graves' hyperthyroidism. The sequenced sample consisted of blood. The CDR3 sequence is CASIQGSGGNEQFF. The CDR3 DNA follows: TGTGCCAGCATTCAGGGGAGCGGGGGTAATGAGCAGTTCTTC.